Here is one T cell receptor beta chain with its context. Germline assignment: CDR1 LNHDA and CDR2 SQIVND (reference sequence). This CDR3 comprises 13 residues. V lost 9 bases, J lost 2 bases, and 6 bases stayed unmatched. The data derive from a study of blood T cell repertoires in COVID-19. Study summary: Acute and convalescent COVID-19 samples came from the United States, Italy and Spain. PBMCs, B-cell-depleted T cells, or T cells were the source of the cDNA or gDNA that made up the material.

In the original processing: Researchers report that nucleated cell counts were estimated from reference gene primer amplification. Profiled with immunoSEQ multiplex PCR; TCRdb holds only in-frame clones, not every one. V and J calls plus clone size are reproduced from that table; the DNA served to infer D and trimming. This table holds about 45,000 clones, roughly 87% found once. This clonotype originated in a human donor in a cohort sampled during active COVID-19. The rearrangement uses TRBV19 and TRBJ2-7, with TRBD2 matching 8 bases. The sequencing sample was made of peripheral blood. The CDR3: CASRTSGTYEQYF. The CDR3 bases are TGTGCCAGCCGCACTAGCGGTACCTACGAGCAGTACTTC.